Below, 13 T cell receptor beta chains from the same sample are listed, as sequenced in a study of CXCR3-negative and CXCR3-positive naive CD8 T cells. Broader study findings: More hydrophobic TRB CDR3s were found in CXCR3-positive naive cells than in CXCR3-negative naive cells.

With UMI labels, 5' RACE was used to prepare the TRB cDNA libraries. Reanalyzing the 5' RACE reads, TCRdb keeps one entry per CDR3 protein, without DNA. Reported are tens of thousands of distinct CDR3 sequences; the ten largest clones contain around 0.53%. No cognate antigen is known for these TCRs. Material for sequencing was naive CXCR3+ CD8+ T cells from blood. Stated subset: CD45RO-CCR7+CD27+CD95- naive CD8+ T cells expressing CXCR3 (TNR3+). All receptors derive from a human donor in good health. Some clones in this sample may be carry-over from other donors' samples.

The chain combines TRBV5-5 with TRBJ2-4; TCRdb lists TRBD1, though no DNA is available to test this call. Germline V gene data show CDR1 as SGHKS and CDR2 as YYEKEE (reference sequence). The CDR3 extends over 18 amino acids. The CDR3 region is CASSLAHGGGIIENIQYF. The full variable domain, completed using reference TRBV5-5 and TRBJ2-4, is DAGVTQSPTHLIKTRGQQVTLRCSPISGHKSVSWYQQVLGQGPQFIFQYYEKEERGRGNFPDRFSARQFPNYSSELNVNALLLGDSALYLCASSLAHGGGIIENIQYFGAGTRLSVL.

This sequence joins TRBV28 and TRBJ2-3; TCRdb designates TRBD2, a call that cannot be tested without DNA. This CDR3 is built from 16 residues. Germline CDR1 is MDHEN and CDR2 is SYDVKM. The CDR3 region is CASSSLPAASTDTQYF. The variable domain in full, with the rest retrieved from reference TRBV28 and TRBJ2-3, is DVKVTQSSRYLVKRTGEKVFLECVQDMDHENMFWYRQDPGLGLRLIYFSYDVKMKEKGDIPEGYSVSREKKERFSLILESASTNQTSMYLCASSSLPAASTDTQYFGPGTRLTVL.

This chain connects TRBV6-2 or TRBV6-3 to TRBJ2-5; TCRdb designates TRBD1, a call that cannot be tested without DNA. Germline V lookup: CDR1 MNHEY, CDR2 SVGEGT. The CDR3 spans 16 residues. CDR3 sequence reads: CASSYTLDRNQETQYF.

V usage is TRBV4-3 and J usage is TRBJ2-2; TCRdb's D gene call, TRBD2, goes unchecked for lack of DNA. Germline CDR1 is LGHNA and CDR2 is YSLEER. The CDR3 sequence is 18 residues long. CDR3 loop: CASSQEARTSGFVGELFF.

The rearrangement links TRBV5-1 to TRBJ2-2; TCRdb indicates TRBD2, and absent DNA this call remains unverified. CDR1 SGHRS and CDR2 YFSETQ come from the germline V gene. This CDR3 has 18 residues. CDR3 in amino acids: CASSLAASGRGPTGELFF.

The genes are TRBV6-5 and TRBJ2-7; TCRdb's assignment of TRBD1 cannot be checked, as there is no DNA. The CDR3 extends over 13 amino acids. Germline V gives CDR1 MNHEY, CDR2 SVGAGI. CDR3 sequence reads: CASSYQGAYEQYF.

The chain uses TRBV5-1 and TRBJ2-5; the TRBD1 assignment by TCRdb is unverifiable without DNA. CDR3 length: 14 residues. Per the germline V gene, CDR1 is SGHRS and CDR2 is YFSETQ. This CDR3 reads CASSLGTGEMGLDF.

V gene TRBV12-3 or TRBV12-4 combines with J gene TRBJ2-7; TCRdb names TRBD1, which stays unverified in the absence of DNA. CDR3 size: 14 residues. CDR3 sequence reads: CASSPEGQAYEQYF.

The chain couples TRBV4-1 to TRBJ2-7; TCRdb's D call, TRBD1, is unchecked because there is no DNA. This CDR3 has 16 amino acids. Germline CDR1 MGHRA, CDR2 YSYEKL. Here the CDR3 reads CASSQVQGQGAREQYF.

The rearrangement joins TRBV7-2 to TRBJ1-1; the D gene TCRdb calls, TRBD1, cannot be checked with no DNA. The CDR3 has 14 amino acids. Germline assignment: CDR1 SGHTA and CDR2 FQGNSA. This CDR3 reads CASSIDREITEAFF. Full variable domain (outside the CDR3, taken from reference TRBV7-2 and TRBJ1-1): GAGVSQSPSNKVTEKGKDVELRCDPISGHTALYWYRQSLGQGLEFLIYFQGNSAPDKSGLPSDRFSAERTGGSVSTLTIQRTQQEDSAVYLCASSIDREITEAFFGQGTRLTVV.

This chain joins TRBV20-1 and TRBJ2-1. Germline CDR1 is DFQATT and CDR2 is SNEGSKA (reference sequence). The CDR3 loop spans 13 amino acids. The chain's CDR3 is CSLKFGENNEQFF.

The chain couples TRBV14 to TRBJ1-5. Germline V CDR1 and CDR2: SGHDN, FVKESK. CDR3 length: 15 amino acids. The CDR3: CASQSRGAGNQPQHF. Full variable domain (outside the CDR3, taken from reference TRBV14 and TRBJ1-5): EAGVTQFPSHSVIEKGQTVTLRCDPISGHDNLYWYRRVMGKEIKFLLHFVKESKQDESGMPNNRFLAERTGGTYSTLKVQPAELEDSGVYFCASQSRGAGNQPQHFGDGTRLSIL.

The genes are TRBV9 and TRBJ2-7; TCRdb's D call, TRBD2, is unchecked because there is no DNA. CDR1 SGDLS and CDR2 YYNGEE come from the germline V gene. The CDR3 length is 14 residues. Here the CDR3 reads CASSVLEGGGEQYF.